This T cell receptor (beta chain) was sequenced for a study of blood T cell repertoires in COVID-19. Looking at the study overall: Acute and convalescent COVID-19 specimens originated in the United States, Italy and Spain. In each case, the material was cDNA or gDNA derived from T cells, B-cell-depleted T cells, or PBMCs.

Original processing notes: Using reference gene primer amplification, nucleated cell counts were estimated. Clones were read by immunoSEQ multiplex PCR, and TCRdb kept only the in-frame ones, dropping some. V and J calls and clone size come straight from that table; D and trimming were deduced from the DNA. The sample contains 280,000 or so clones, approximately 88% of which appear only once. Trimming took 0 bases from V and 0 from J, leaving 9 bases between them. The CDR3 is 15 amino acids. The sample consisted of peripheral blood. The TCR originated in a man aged 18 to 29 with active or convalescent COVID-19. The chain has TRBV23-1 and TRBJ2-7, with a tentative D call TRBD1 (5 bases). TRBV23-1 is designated an ORF whose function remains uncertain. The CDR3 sequence: CASSQSRGCSYEQYF. The CDR3 DNA reads TGCGCCAGCAGTCAATCAAGGGGATGCTCCTACGAGCAGTACTTC.